A selection of T cell receptor beta chains follows, all from one sample in a study of T cells after yellow fever vaccination. A single record per CDR3 protein comes from TCRdb applying MiXCR to the 5' RACE reads. The table records 170,000 or so distinct CDR3 sequences, about a tenth of them present only once. Sample: CD8+ T cells sorted from PBMCs, taken 45 days after the yellow fever booster vaccination. These TCRs come from a man aged 18-30 years who received the YFV17D yellow fever vaccine. The CDR3 runs from the conserved cysteine through the conserved F or W. D genes are given only for firm matches. Clone sizes are given selectively: once, few, many, or a class where the clone is expanded.

v_call	clone_size	d_call	j_call	cdr3_nt	cdr3_aa
TRBV20-1	.	.	TRBJ2-2	TGCAGTGCTCAGAACCGGGACGCCAACACCGGGGAGCTGTTTTTT	CSAQNRDANTGELFF
TRBV6-5	.	.	TRBJ1-2	TGTGCCAGCAGTACAGGGATCTATGGCTACACCTTC	CASSTGIYGYTF
TRBV7-8	.	.	TRBJ2-7	TGTGCCAGCAGCTTAGCACAGCCGTACGAGCAGTACTTC	CASSLAQPYEQYF
TRBV20-1	.	.	TRBJ2-3	TGCAGTGCTTTCGACAGGCCTAGCACAGATACGCAGTATTTT	CSAFDRPSTDTQYF
TRBV7-9	.	.	TRBJ1-5	TGTGCCAGCAGCCAAGGGACCGATCAATATAGCAATCAGCCCCAGCATTTT	CASSQGTDQYSNQPQHF
TRBV5-6	once	.	TRBJ1-2	TGTGCCAGCAGCTCAAACGGACACAATTCCTATGGCTACACCTTC	CASSSNGHNSYGYTF
TRBV19	.	TRBD1	TRBJ1-1	TGTGCCAGTAGTTCTCTGACAGGGGTGGACACTGAAGCTTTCTTT	CASSSLTGVDTEAFF
TRBV6-5	.	.	TRBJ2-6	TGTGCCAGCAGTTACCTCTCTGGGGCCAACGTCCTGACTTTC	CASSYLSGANVLTF
TRBV20-1	many	.	TRBJ2-4	TGCAGTGTGCCGGCGGTCTTTAAAAACATTCAGTACTTC	CSVPAVFKNIQYF
TRBV4-1	few	.	TRBJ2-1	TGCGCCAGCAGCCCAGGGAACCGGGGGCCGACCAGGGAGGGGCAGTTCTTC	CASSPGNRGPTREGQFF
TRBV5-1	once	TRBD2	TRBJ2-5	TGCGCCAGCAGCCCTGGACTAGCGGGGGGGAACTTCCAAGAGACCCAGTACTTC	CASSPGLAGGNFQETQYF
TRBV7-2	few	.	TRBJ1-2	TGTGCCAGCAGCTTAGGGCCGCGGGGCGGCTACACCTTC	CASSLGPRGGYTF
TRBV28	.	.	TRBJ2-2	TGTGCCAGCAGAGCCCAGGGTACCGGGGAGCTGTTTTTT	CASRAQGTGELFF
TRBV4-1	.	TRBD1	TRBJ2-5	TGCGCCAGCAGCCAATTCGGACAGGGTATCTTGGAGACCCAGTACTTC	CASSQFGQGILETQYF
TRBV9	few	.	TRBJ1-2	TGTGCCAGCAGCCCTTCCATGGTGGGAAATGGCTACACCTTC	CASSPSMVGNGYTF
TRBV7-9	few	.	TRBJ1-1	TGTGCCAGCAGCTCACGACAGGAGGTGAGGACTGAAGCTTTCTTT	CASSSRQEVRTEAFF
TRBV12-3/TRBV12-4	.	.	TRBJ1-6	TGTGCCAGCAGTCTTCGAAATTCACCCCTCCACTTT	CASSLRNSPLHF
TRBV28	.	TRBD2	TRBJ2-5	TGTGCCAGCAGTTTCTTGCGGGGGGGCGGGGAGACCCAGTACTTC	CASSFLRGGGETQYF
TRBV6-2/TRBV6-3	few	.	TRBJ1-5	TGTGCCAGCAGTTACTATGCTCAGCCCCAGCATTTT	CASSYYAQPQHF
TRBV30	few	.	TRBJ2-2	TGTGCCTGGAGGGCCGTCGGCGGGGAGCTGTTTTTT	CAWRAVGGELFF
TRBV29-1	few	TRBD2	TRBJ2-1	TGCAGCGTTGAAGAAATAGCGGGGGGACGGTTCTTC	CSVEEIAGGRFF
TRBV10-3	few	TRBD2	TRBJ2-3	TGTGCCACCATACCGACTAGCGGGGTCACAGATACGCAGTATTTT	CATIPTSGVTDTQYF
TRBV11-3	.	.	TRBJ2-1	TGTGCCAGCAGCTTACTGTCTAGCGAGACCTACAATGAGCAGTTCTTC	CASSLLSSETYNEQFF
TRBV9	.	TRBD1	TRBJ1-2	TGTGCCAGCAGCGTAGCTACAGGACAGGGACGATCTGGCTACACCTTC	CASSVATGQGRSGYTF
TRBV3-1	few	TRBD2	TRBJ2-3	TGTGCCAGCAGCCAAGTCGGGGGGGGCTCAGATACGCAGTATTTT	CASSQVGGGSDTQYF
TRBV6-2/TRBV6-3	.	.	TRBJ2-5	TGTGCCAGCAGGAGACAGGTCCAAGAGACCCAGTACTTC	CASRRQVQETQYF
TRBV4-1	few	.	TRBJ2-1	TGCGCCAGCAGCCAACGCATCCTCAATGAGCAGTTCTTC	CASSQRILNEQFF
TRBV7-8	few	TRBD2	TRBJ2-1	TGTGCCAGCAGCCCTAGCGGGGGGGGGACTTACAATGAGCAGTTCTTC	CASSPSGGGTYNEQFF
TRBV6-2/TRBV6-3	few	TRBD1	TRBJ1-5	TGTGCCAGCAGTTACCTACAGGGGGCAAATCAGCCCCAGCATTTT	CASSYLQGANQPQHF
TRBV12-3/TRBV12-4	.	.	TRBJ2-3	TGTGCCAGCAGTGCAGGGGGAGGAACAGATACGCAGTATTTT	CASSAGGGTDTQYF
TRBV9	many	.	TRBJ2-7	TGTGCCAGCAGCCCCTCTAGAAATTGGGGCGAGCAGTACTTC	CASSPSRNWGEQYF
TRBV6-5	few	.	TRBJ1-1	TGTGCCAGCAGGCCGGGACTTATGAACACTGAAGCTTTCTTT	CASRPGLMNTEAFF
TRBV29-1	.	.	TRBJ2-2	TGCAGCGTTGAGACGGACGGGAACACCGGGGAGCTGTTTTTT	CSVETDGNTGELFF
TRBV29-1	.	.	TRBJ2-5	TGCAGCGTTGAAGATAGGAGTACAGGGTTAGAGACCCAGTACTTC	CSVEDRSTGLETQYF
TRBV29-1	.	.	TRBJ1-2	TGCAGCGTTGAAGAGACAGAAAACTATGGCTACACCTTC	CSVEETENYGYTF
TRBV4-1	few	.	TRBJ1-5	TGCGCCAGCAGCCAAGGCCCGAATTCCCAGCCCCAGCATTTT	CASSQGPNSQPQHF
TRBV4-1	few	.	TRBJ2-7	TGCGCCAGCAGCCTTGGTGGGGGGAACGAGCAGTACTTC	CASSLGGGNEQYF
TRBV7-9	.	TRBD1	TRBJ1-1	TGTGCCAGCAGCTTGGGCAGGGGGCGAGACACTGAAGCTTTCTTT	CASSLGRGRDTEAFF
TRBV27	few	.	TRBJ2-1	TGTGCCAGCAGTTTAGGGCGGGGATGGGGCAATGAGCAGTTCTTC	CASSLGRGWGNEQFF
TRBV7-9	few	TRBD1	TRBJ1-4	TGTGCCAGCAGCGTCGACAGGGAGAAAGAAAAACTGTTTTTT	CASSVDREKEKLFF
TRBV7-9	.	TRBD1	TRBJ1-6	TGTGCCAGCAGCCGACGGGACAGACCAAATTCACCCCTCCACTTT	CASSRRDRPNSPLHF
TRBV7-4	.	TRBD1	TRBJ2-2	TGTGCCAGCAGCCCCCCGGGACAGCGAAACACCGGGGAGCTGTTTTTT	CASSPPGQRNTGELFF
TRBV28	many	.	TRBJ2-3	TGTGCCAGCAGTTTACGGGGTTTTGGCACAGATACGCAGTATTTT	CASSLRGFGTDTQYF
TRBV11-2	few	.	TRBJ2-3	TGTGCCAGCAGGTATACGGGCAGGACCAGCACAGATACGCAGTATTTT	CASRYTGRTSTDTQYF
TRBV7-2	.	.	TRBJ2-3	TGTGCCAGCAGCGCGGGGCCCGGGACGGATACGCAGTATTTT	CASSAGPGTDTQYF
TRBV6-5	once	.	TRBJ2-5	TGTGCCAGCAGTTACTCTCTCCAAGAGACCCAGTACTTC	CASSYSLQETQYF
TRBV6-1	.	TRBD1	TRBJ1-5	TGTGCCAGCAGTTTCAAGAGGGGGCGAGGTCAGCCCCAGCATTTT	CASSFKRGRGQPQHF